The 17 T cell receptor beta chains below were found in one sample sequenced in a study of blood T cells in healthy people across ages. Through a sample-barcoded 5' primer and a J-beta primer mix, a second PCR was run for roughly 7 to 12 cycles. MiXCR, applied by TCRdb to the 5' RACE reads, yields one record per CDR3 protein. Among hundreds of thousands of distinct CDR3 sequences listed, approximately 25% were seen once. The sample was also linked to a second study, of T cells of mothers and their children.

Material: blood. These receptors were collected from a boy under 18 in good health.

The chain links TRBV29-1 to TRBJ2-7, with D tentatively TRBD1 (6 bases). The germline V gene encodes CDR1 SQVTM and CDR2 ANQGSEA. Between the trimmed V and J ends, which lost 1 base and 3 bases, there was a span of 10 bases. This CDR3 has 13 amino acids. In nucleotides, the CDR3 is TGCAGCGTTGAAGGGGGACAACTCTACGAGCAGTACTTC. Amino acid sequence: CSVEGGQLYEQYF.

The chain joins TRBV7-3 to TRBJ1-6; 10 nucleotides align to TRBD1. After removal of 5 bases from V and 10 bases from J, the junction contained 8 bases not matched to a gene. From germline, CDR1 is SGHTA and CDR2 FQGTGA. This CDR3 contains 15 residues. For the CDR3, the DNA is TGTGCCAGCAGCCCTCAGGGACAGGGGATCTCACCCCTCCACTTT. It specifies CASSPQGQGISPLHF.

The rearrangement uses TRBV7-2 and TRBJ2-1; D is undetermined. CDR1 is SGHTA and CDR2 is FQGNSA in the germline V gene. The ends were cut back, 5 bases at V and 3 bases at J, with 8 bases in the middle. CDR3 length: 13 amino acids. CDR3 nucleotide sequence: TGTGCCAGCAGCCCGATCCTCTACAATGAGCAGTTCTTC. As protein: CASSPILYNEQFF.

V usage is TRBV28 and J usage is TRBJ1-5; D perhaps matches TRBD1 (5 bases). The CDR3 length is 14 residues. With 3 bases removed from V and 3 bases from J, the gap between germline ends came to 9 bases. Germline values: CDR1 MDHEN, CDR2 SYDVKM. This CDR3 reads CASSFPGPNQPQHF. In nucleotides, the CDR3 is TGTGCCAGCAGTTTTCCAGGGCCCAATCAGCCCCAGCATTTT.

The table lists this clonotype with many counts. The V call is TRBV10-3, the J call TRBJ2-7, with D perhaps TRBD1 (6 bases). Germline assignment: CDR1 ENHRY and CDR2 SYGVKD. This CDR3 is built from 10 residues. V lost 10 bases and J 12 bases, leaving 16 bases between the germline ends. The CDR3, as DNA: TGTGCCAATCTTACAGGGTTGCCGTACTTC. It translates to CANLTGLPYF.

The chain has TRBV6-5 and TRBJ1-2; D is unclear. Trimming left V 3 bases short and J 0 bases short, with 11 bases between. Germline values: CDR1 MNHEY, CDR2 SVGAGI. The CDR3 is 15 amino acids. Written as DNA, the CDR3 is TGTGCCAGCAGTTATTCAGGCCTCACTAACTATGGCTACACCTTC. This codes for CASSYSGLTNYGYTF.

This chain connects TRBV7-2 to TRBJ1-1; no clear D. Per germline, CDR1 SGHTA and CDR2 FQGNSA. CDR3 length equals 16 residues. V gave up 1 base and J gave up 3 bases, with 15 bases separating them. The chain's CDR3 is CASSLVGRNKDTEAFF. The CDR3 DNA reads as TGTGCCAGCAGCTTAGTCGGGAGGAATAAGGACACTGAAGCTTTCTTT.

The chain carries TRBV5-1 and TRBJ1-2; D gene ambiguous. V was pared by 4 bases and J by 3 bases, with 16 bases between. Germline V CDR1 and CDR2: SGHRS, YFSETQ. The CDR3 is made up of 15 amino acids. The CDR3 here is CASSPTFSGDYGYTF. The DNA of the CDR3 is TGCGCCAGCAGCCCAACCTTCAGTGGAGACTATGGCTACACCTTC.

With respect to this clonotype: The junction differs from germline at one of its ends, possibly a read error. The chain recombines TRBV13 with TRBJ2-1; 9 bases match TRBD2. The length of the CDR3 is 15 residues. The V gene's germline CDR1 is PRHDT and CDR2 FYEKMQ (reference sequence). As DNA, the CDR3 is TGTGCCAGCAGCTCCGTGACTAGCGGTTACAATGAGCAGCTCTTC. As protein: CASSSVTSGYNEQLF.

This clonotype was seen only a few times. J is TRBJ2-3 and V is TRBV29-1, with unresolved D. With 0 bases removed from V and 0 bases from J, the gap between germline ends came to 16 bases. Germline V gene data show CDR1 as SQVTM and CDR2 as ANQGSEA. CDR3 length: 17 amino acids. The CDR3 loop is CSVEDPMTPISTDTQYF. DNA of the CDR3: TGCAGCGTTGAAGATCCGATGACACCCATAAGCACAGATACGCAGTATTTT.

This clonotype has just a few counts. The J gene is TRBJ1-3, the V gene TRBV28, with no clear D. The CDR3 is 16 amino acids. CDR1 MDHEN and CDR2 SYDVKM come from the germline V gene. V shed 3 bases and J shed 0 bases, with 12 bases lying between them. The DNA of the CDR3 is TGTGCCAGCAGTTTCCCAGACACGAGCTCTGGAAACACCATATATTTT. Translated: CASSFPDTSSGNTIYF. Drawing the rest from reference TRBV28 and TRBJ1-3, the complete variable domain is DVKVTQSSRYLVKRTGEKVFLECVQDMDHENMFWYRQDPGLGLRLIYFSYDVKMKEKGDIPEGYSVSREKKERFSLILESASTNQTSMYLCASSFPDTSSGNTIYFGEGSWLTVV.

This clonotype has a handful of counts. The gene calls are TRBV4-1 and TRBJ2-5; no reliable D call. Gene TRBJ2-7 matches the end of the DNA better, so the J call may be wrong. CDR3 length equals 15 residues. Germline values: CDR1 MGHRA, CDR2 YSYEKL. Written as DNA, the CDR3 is TGCGCCAGCAGCCAAGGGATCTCGGGCGTCTACGAGCAGTACTTC. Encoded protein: CASSQGISGVYEQYF.

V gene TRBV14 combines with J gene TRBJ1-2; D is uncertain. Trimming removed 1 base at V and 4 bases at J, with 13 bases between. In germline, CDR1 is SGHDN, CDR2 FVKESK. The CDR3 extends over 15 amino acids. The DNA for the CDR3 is TGTGCCAGCAGCCAAGTCGGACCCAGACTCTATGGCTACACCTTC. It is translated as CASSQVGPRLYGYTF.

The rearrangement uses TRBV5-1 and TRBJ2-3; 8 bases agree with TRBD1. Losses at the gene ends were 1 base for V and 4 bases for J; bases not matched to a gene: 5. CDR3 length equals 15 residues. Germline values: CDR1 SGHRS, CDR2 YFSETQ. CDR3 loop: CASSLIGQGPDTQYF. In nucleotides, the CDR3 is TGCGCCAGCAGCTTGATTGGACAGGGCCCAGATACGCAGTATTTT.

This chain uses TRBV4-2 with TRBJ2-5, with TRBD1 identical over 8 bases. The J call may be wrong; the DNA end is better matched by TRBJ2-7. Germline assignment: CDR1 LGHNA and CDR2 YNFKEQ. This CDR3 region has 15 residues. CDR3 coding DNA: TGTGCCAGCAGCCAAGAAGGACAGGGACCCTACGAGCAGTACTTC. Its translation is CASSQEGQGPYEQYF.

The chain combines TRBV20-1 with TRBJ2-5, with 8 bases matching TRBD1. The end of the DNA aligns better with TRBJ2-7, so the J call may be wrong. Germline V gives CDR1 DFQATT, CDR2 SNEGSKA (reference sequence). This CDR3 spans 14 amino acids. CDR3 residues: CSARDGQGGYEQYF. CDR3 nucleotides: TGCAGTGCTAGAGACGGACAGGGAGGTTACGAGCAGTACTTC.

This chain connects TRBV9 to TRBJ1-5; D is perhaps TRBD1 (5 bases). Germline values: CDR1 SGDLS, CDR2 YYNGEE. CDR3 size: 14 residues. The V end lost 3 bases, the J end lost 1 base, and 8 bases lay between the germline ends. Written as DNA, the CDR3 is TGTGCCAGCAGCGCCGGGGGGAGCAATCAGCCCCAGCATTTT. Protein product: CASSAGGSNQPQHF. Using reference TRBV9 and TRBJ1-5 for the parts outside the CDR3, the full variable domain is DSGVTQTPKHLITATGQRVTLRCSPRSGDLSVYWYQQSLDQGLQFLIQYYNGEERAKGNILERFSAQQFPDLHSELNLSSLELGDSALYFCASSAGGSNQPQHFGDGTRLSIL.